Following are 2 T cell receptor beta chains from one sample sequenced in a study of cytomegalovirus exposure and HLA in healthy donors. Researchers ran the PCR with 60 Vbeta and 13 Jbeta primers. Using immunoSEQ multiplex PCR, the repertoire was profiled, and TCRdb retains in-frame clones only, with some absent. This table has around 170,000 clones, about three quarters appearing once. The source material was PBMCs. These receptors were taken from a girl aged 10 to 17 in good health and CMV-seronegative.

The chain is built from TRBV10-1 and TRBJ1-5, with 8 bases identical to TRBD1. J was trimmed by 2 bases and V by 6 bases; bases with no gene match: 3. Germline CDR1 and CDR2: WNHNN and SYGVQD (reference sequence). CDR3 length: 14 amino acids. The CDR3 protein is CASSLTGGNQPQHF. The CDR3 bases are TGCGCCAGCAGCCTGACAGGGGGCAATCAGCCCCAGCATTTT.

V and J are TRBV6-1 and TRBJ2-3; tentative D call: TRBD1 (5 bases). Per the germline V gene, CDR1 is MNHNS and CDR2 is SASEGT. With 0 bases removed from V and 1 base from J, the gap between germline ends came to 11 bases. This CDR3 has 16 amino acids. The CDR3 sequence is CASSEAVIQGTDTQYF. The DNA for the CDR3 is TGTGCCAGCAGTGAAGCGGTAATACAGGGCACAGATACGCAGTATTTT.